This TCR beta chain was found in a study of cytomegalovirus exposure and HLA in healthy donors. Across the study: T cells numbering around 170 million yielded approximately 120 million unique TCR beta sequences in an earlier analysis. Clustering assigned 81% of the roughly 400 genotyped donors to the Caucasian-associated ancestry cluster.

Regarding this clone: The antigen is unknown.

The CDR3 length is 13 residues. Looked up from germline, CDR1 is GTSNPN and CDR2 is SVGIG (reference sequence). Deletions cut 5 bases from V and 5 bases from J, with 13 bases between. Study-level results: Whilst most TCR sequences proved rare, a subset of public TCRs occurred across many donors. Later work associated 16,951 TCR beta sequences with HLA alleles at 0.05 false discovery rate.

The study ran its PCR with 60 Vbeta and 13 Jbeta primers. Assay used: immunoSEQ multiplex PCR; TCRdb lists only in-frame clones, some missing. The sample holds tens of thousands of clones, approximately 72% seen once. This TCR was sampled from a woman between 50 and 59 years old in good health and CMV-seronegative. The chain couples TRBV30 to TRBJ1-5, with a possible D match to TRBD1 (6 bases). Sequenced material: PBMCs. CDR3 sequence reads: CAWGNRVDQPQHF. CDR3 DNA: TGTGCCTGGGGGAACAGGGTGGATCAGCCCCAGCATTTT.